Listed below are T cell receptor beta chains from one sample, sequenced in a study of blood T cells in healthy people across ages. MiXCR, applied by TCRdb to the 5' RACE reads, yields one record per CDR3 protein. Among 1.5 million to 2 million distinct CDR3 sequences listed, roughly 52% were seen once. The sample taken for sequencing was blood. The source is a woman aged 40-49 years in good health. CDR3s include the opening cysteine and the closing phenylalanine or tryptophan. A D gene is named only where the DNA matches it firmly. The listing skips clone size in some rows; elsewhere it reads once, few, many or a size class.

TGTGCCAGCAGCTTCCGAGGACAGGGTGTAGAGGACGAGCAGTACTTC	CASSFRGQGVEDEQYF	TRBV5-6	TRBJ2-7	few	TRBD1
TGTGCCAGCAGCTTAGATGCACAGGGAGGTCAGCCCCAGCATTTT	CASSLDAQGGQPQHF	TRBV7-2	TRBJ1-5	-	-
TGTGCCAGCGGCTTCGGAGGGGGCAGGTACAATGAGCAGTTCTTC	CASGFGGGRYNEQFF	TRBV6-5	TRBJ2-1	-	-
TGTGCTAGTGGTCCCGGGGGGGCCGGGAATGAGCAGTTCTTC	CASGPGGAGNEQFF	TRBV12-5	TRBJ2-1	few	TRBD2
TGTGCCAGCAACAAGCTCCAGGGAACTGGGGCCAACGTCCTGACTTTC	CASNKLQGTGANVLTF	TRBV5-4	TRBJ2-6	-	-
TGTGCCAGCAGCGAACGGGGACTAGCGGGCACAGATACGCAGTATTTT	CASSERGLAGTDTQYF	TRBV7-2	TRBJ2-3	-	TRBD2
TGCGCCAGCAGCCAAGTCAGGACGGGGGCAGGGGGGCGTGAGCAGTACTTC	CASSQVRTGAGGREQYF	TRBV4-1	TRBJ2-7	-	-
TGTGCCAGCAGTTTGGGCGCGGCAGGCGACTCTTGGGAGACCCAGTACTTC	CASSLGAAGDSWETQYF	TRBV28	TRBJ2-5	few	-
TGTGCCAGCCCCCGGGACAGCTCCTACAATGAGCAGTTCTTC	CASPRDSSYNEQFF	TRBV28	TRBJ2-1	-	TRBD1
TGTGCCAGCAGCTTGAGGCTGGCGGAAGGCATTCAGTACTTC	CASSLRLAEGIQYF	TRBV7-2	TRBJ2-4	few	-
TGTGCCACCAGCATTCGGGGGCCGGGGGACACTGAAGCTTTCTTT	CATSIRGPGDTEAFF	TRBV15	TRBJ1-1	-	-
TGTGCCAGCAGTGAAGCCCAGGACCAAGAGACCCAGTACTTC	CASSEAQDQETQYF	TRBV6-1	TRBJ2-5	-	-
TGCAGTGCCATTAGCGGGAGGGCCACAGATACGCAGTATTTT	CSAISGRATDTQYF	TRBV20-1	TRBJ2-3	-	TRBD2
TGCGCCAGCAAAGGAGACTCCTACGAGCAGTACTTC	CASKGDSYEQYF	TRBV5-1	TRBJ2-7	few	-
TGCACCTGCCGGGGCCCTGAGTCGAATGAGCAGTTCTTC	CTCRGPESNEQFF	TRBV20-1	TRBJ2-1	-	-
TGTGCCAGCAGGGCTACTAGCGGGGGGCTTGACGAGCAGTACTTC	CASRATSGGLDEQYF	TRBV2	TRBJ2-7	-	TRBD2
TGTGCCAGCAGTGAAGCGGTTCAAGGTAGCAATCAGCCCCAGCATTTT	CASSEAVQGSNQPQHF	TRBV6-1	TRBJ1-5	-	-
TGTGCCATCAATGACAGGGGGCGTAAGAATGAGCAGTTCTTC	CAINDRGRKNEQFF	TRBV10-3	TRBJ2-1	-	TRBD1
TGTGCCAGCAGTTCCAGACTATCGGGGTCCTACAATGAGCAGTTCTTC	CASSSRLSGSYNEQFF	TRBV6-5	TRBJ2-1	-	-
TGTGCCACCAGAACCCGAGGGACAGGGGGTATACCCCTCCACTTT	CATRTRGTGGIPLHF	TRBV6-5	TRBJ1-6	-	TRBD1
TGCGCCAGCAGCTGGGGACAGCACCAACGGGAAGAGACCCAGTACTTC	CASSWGQHQREETQYF	TRBV5-1	TRBJ2-5	few	TRBD1
TGCAGTGCCCCTAAAGCGGGGTTCGCAGATACGCAGTATTTT	CSAPKAGFADTQYF	TRBV20-1	TRBJ2-3	-	TRBD2
TGCAGTGCTAGGCCCCATACCGGGACGGAAAAACTGTTTTTT	CSARPHTGTEKLFF	TRBV20-1	TRBJ1-4	-	-
TGCGCCAGCAGCCAAGGTATTCAAGGGGTAACTGAAGCTTTCTTT	CASSQGIQGVTEAFF	TRBV4-1	TRBJ1-1	many	-
TGTGCCAGCAGCTTTACCGGGACTAGCACAGATACGCAGTATTTT	CASSFTGTSTDTQYF	TRBV7-3	TRBJ2-3	-	-
TGCGCCAGCAGCTCGGGGCAGGGGTCGGCTGGCTACACCTTC	CASSSGQGSAGYTF	TRBV5-1	TRBJ1-2	few	-
TGTGCCAGCAGCTTATGGGCGGGGGGCGAAGAGTACAATGAGCAGTTCTTC	CASSLWAGGEEYNEQFF	TRBV7-6	TRBJ2-1	-	TRBD2
TGTGCCAGTCAGCCTACGTCGAAAGAATACAATGAGCAGTTCTTC	CASQPTSKEYNEQFF	TRBV2	TRBJ2-1	-	-
TGTGCCAGCAGGGACCCCGGGACAGGGACTTACGATCAGTACTTC	CASRDPGTGTYDQYF	TRBV6-6	TRBJ2-7	-	TRBD1
TGCAGTGCTAGTCGGGGAGCCAGGGATACGCAGTATTTT	CSASRGARDTQYF	TRBV20-1	TRBJ2-3	-	-
TGTGCCAGCAGCGGGACTAGCGCCCGTCCCCTCCAAGAGACCCAGTACTTC	CASSGTSARPLQETQYF	TRBV4-2	TRBJ2-5	few	TRBD2